These 31 T cell receptor beta chains were all obtained from the same sample, sequenced in a study of T cells in Graves' hyperthyroidism and ophthalmopathy (dated by TCRdb to about 2019). The library was produced with multiplex PCR. Sequencing was carried out with an Illumina HiSeq 2000. The TCR beta CDR3 regions were amplified from the RNA transcripts. For the first round of RT-PCR on the TCR CDR3, the HTBI primer set was used together with the Qiagen OneStep RT-PCR kit. The raw public data were reprocessed by TCRdb itself: fastp quality trimming at Q25, MiXCR clonotype calling, in-frame beta chains only. CDR3 protein duplicates are merged, each entry listing the most common genes and DNA. The sample table lists about 560,000 distinct CDR3 sequences, approximately 15% of them with a count of one. Roughly 18% of the sample goes to the ten largest clones. Sequences were obtained from blood. These receptor sequences come from a woman under 30 with Graves' hyperthyroidism.

The table lists this clonotype with a few counts. The CDR3 spells CASSPTDSSSYNEQFF. CDR3 in DNA: TGTGCCAGCAGCCCTACGGACTCGAGCTCCTACAATGAGCAGTTCTTC. V is TRBV5-6 and J is TRBJ2-1; the D gene is possibly TRBD2 (5 bases). V lost 4 bases to trimming and J lost 0 bases, with 14 bases between them. CDR1 SGHDT and CDR2 YYEEEE come from the germline V gene. The CDR3 spans 16 residues. The full variable domain, completed using reference TRBV5-6 and TRBJ2-1, is DAGVTQSPTHLIKTRGQQVTLRCSPKSGHDTVSWYQQALGQGPQFIFQYYEEEERQRGNFPDRFSGHQFPNYSSELNVNALLLGDSALYLCASSPTDSSSYNEQFFGPGTRLTVL.

The genes are TRBV12-3 or TRBV12-4 and TRBJ2-7; D might be TRBD2 (6 bases). Trimming pared 5 bases from V and 6 bases from J, leaving 11 bases between. The CDR3 has 12 amino acids. CDR3 nucleotides: TGTGCCAGCAGTCGACCGGGACTCGAGCAGTACTTC. Amino acids: CASSRPGLEQYF.

The CDR3 loop reads CSAPGFSSGSYNEQFF. In DNA form, the CDR3 reads TGCAGTGCTCCCGGGTTCAGTAGCGGGTCCTACAATGAGCAGTTCTTC. The J gene is TRBJ2-1, the V gene TRBV20-1, with 7 bases identical to TRBD2. Germline V CDR1 and CDR2: DFQATT, SNEGSKA (reference sequence). The CDR3 is made up of 16 amino acids. Trimming at V came to 5 bases and at J to 1 base, leaving 11 bases not matched to a gene.

The J gene is TRBJ2-7, the V gene TRBV20-1; D might be TRBD1 (5 bases). Trimming took off 6 bases at V and 5 bases at J, with 17 bases between the two ends. This CDR3 is built from 13 residues. From germline, CDR1 is DFQATT and CDR2 SNEGSKA (reference sequence). The CDR3 spells CSAWGRVDDEQYF. CDR3 coding DNA: TGCAGTGCCTGGGGCAGGGTCGACGACGAGCAGTACTTC.

This chain uses TRBV5-1 with TRBJ2-2; the D gene is possibly TRBD2 (7 bases). Looked up from germline, CDR1 is SGHRS and CDR2 is YFSETQ. The CDR3 totals 16 residues. Trimming cost V 7 bases and J 4 bases, with 20 bases left between them. CDR3 region: CASRRNPGGPTGELFF. Here the CDR3 DNA reads TGCGCCAGCCGGAGAAATCCCGGGGGGCCCACCGGGGAGCTGTTTTTT.

The chain employs TRBV12-3 or TRBV12-4 and TRBJ2-2; no reliable D call. Deletions cut 7 bases from V and 6 bases from J, with 15 bases between. The CDR3 has 14 amino acids. CDR3 loop: CASIVSGWSGELFF. DNA of the CDR3: TGTGCCAGCATTGTGTCGGGTTGGTCCGGGGAGCTGTTTTTT.

This clonotype was recorded many times. This chain links TRBV6-1 with TRBJ2-1; TRBD2 matches 9 bases. From germline, CDR1 is MNHNS and CDR2 SASEGT. Unmatched junction bases numbered 6, after V lost 3 bases and J lost 6 bases. CDR3 size: 15 residues. The CDR3: CASSDRPAGGNEQFF. CDR3 DNA: TGTGCCAGCAGTGATAGGCCAGCGGGAGGCAATGAGCAGTTCTTC.

Many counts were recorded for this clonotype. The J gene is TRBJ1-2, the V gene TRBV20-1, with D tentatively TRBD1 (5 bases). Germline V gene data show CDR1 as DFQATT and CDR2 as SNEGSKA (reference sequence). The CDR3 is made up of 14 amino acids. Trimming took 0 bases from V and 4 from J, leaving 12 bases between them. CDR3 loop: CSARDLQARYGYTF. Here the CDR3 DNA reads TGCAGTGCTAGAGATCTACAGGCCCGCTATGGCTACACCTTC.

This clonotype came up many times. The chain links TRBV12-3 or TRBV12-4 to TRBJ2-3, with D possibly TRBD2 on 6 matching bases. V was clipped by 6 bases and J by 4 bases, with 17 bases between them. CDR3 length: 15 amino acids. This CDR3 reads CASRQVGGRSDTQYF. CDR3 sequence (DNA): TGTGCCAGCAGGCAGGTGGGGGGACGGTCAGATACGCAGTATTTT.

This clonotype has a handful of counts. This chain connects TRBV12-5 to TRBJ1-2, with D perhaps matching TRBD1 (5 bases). The CDR3 contains 12 residues. V was clipped by 5 bases and J by 7 bases, with 11 bases between them. Germline CDR1 and CDR2: LGHNT and FRNRAP. The CDR3 nucleotides are TGTGCTAGTGGTCTGGGGGTTCGTGGCTACACCTTC. Translating it yields CASGLGVRGYTF.

There are a few counts of this clonotype. Given a much more abundant clone one base away, this may be a read error. The chain carries TRBV7-2 and TRBJ1-5; 8 bases align to TRBD1. The CDR3 sequence is 15 residues long. Germline lookup yields CDR1 SGHTA and CDR2 FQGNSA. The CDR3 loop reads CAGSSDREANQPQHF. The CDR3 DNA reads TGTGCCGGCAGTTCGGACAGGGAGGCCAATCAGCCCCAGCATTTT.

There are many counts of this clonotype. The chain recombines TRBV2 with TRBJ2-1; 9 nucleotides line up with TRBD1. The CDR3 spans 15 residues. CDR1 and CDR2 from the germline V gene are SNHLY and FYNNEI. Trimming took 5 bases from V and 3 from J; bases not matched to a gene: 5. CDR3 region: CASSKDRGNYNEQFF. The CDR3 coding sequence is TGTGCCAGCAGTAAGGACAGGGGAAACTACAATGAGCAGTTCTTC.

The chain is built from TRBV5-1 and TRBJ1-2; TRBD1 matches at 9 bases. The CDR3 totals 14 residues. The junction had 3 bases not matched to a gene; V was cut back by 4 bases and J by 2 bases. Looked up from germline, CDR1 is SGHRS and CDR2 is YFSETQ. Here the CDR3 reads CASSTGTGNYGYTF. The CDR3 bases are TGCGCCAGCAGCACCGGGACAGGGAACTATGGCTACACCTTC.

In this sample, this clonotype turned up many times. The chain has TRBV6-1 and TRBJ2-7, with 13 bases identical to TRBD2. The CDR3 is 14 amino acids. Germline CDR1 and CDR2: MNHNS and SASEGT. V was pared by 7 bases and J by 1 base, with 1 base of the junction left unmatched. Here the CDR3 DNA reads TGTGCCAGCAAGACTAGCGGGGGGTCCTACGAGCAGTACTTC. It yields the protein CASKTSGGSYEQYF.

The V and J genes are TRBV12-3 or TRBV12-4 and TRBJ2-1; 12 positions agree with TRBD1. The junction had 10 bases not matched to a gene; V was cut back by 7 bases and J by 0 bases. This CDR3 region has 18 residues. CDR3 protein: CASTPGQGALPSYNEQFF. The CDR3 nucleotides are TGTGCCAGCACCCCGGGACAGGGGGCCTTACCCTCCTACAATGAGCAGTTCTTC.

The chain joins TRBV19 to TRBJ1-1; tentatively, D is TRBD1 (5 bases). Germline V gives CDR1 LNHDA, CDR2 SQIVND (reference sequence). This CDR3 is 17 amino acids long. V gave up 8 bases and J gave up 0 bases, with 22 bases separating them. CDR3 DNA sequence: TGTGCCAGTGGGATTGGGGGAGCCCGGGGTATGAACACTGAAGCTTTCTTT. This translates into CASGIGGARGMNTEAFF.

This chain uses TRBV19 with TRBJ2-3; D might be TRBD1 (6 bases). Deletions cut 5 bases from V and 6 bases from J, with 27 bases between. Germline CDR1 LNHDA, CDR2 SQIVND (reference sequence). This CDR3 is built from 18 residues. CDR3 DNA sequence: TGTGCCAGTAGTTTATACAGGGTCTCTGAGAGTGCCGCGGATACGCAGTATTTT. Protein: CASSLYRVSESAADTQYF.

This chain links TRBV7-6 with TRBJ1-1, with D hard to call. CDR1 and CDR2 from the germline V gene are SGHVS and FNYEAQ. The CDR3 is made up of 14 amino acids. Trimming cost V 1 base and J 7 bases, with 13 bases left between them. The CDR3 DNA follows: TGTGCCAGCAGCTTAGGGCCCAGCCGAGGTGAAGCTTTCTTT. This translates into CASSLGPSRGEAFF.

The chain recombines TRBV6-1 with TRBJ2-6; D unclear. Germline CDR1 is MNHNS and CDR2 is SASEGT. V gave up 8 bases and J gave up 0 bases, with 5 bases separating them. The CDR3 has 13 residues. CDR3 amino acids: CASAVSGANVLTF. The DNA for the CDR3 is TGTGCCAGCGCAGTCTCTGGGGCCAACGTCCTGACTTTC.

This clonotype has a count of ten or more. This sequence joins TRBV7-2 and TRBJ2-5; D gene unclear. The CDR3 runs to 11 residues. Trimming pared 7 bases from V and 2 bases from J, leaving 5 bases between. Germline CDR1 SGHTA, CDR2 FQGNSA. The CDR3 DNA reads TGTGCCAGCAACGAACAAGAGACCCAGTACTTC. Translating it yields CASNEQETQYF.

This clonotype was picked up one time. CDR3 nucleotide sequence: TGTGCCAGCAGTTACTGGGTAGGGGCTAGCGGCACCTACAATGAGCAGTTCTTC. Translated, it gives CASSYWVGASGTYNEQFF. The genes are TRBV6-5 and TRBJ2-1; the match to TRBD2 covers 7 bases. The CDR3 sequence is 18 residues long. V trimming: 1 base; J trimming: 2 bases; junction bases outside the gene matches: 11. CDR1 MNHEY and CDR2 SVGAGI come from the germline V gene.

This clonotype was observed at least ten times. V is TRBV7-9 and J is TRBJ2-1; D is tentatively TRBD1 or TRBD2 (5 bases each). Germline lookup yields CDR1 SEHNR and CDR2 FQNEAQ (reference sequence). The CDR3 length is 15 residues. Trimming left V 6 bases short and J 2 bases short, with 14 bases between. CDR3 sequence: CASSGTYKTYNEQFF. In nucleotides, the CDR3 is TGTGCCAGCAGTGGGACGTATAAGACCTACAATGAGCAGTTCTTC. Full variable domain (rest looked up from reference TRBV7-9 and TRBJ2-1): DTGVSQNPRHKITKRGQNVTFRCDPISEHNRLYWYRQTLGQGPEFLTYFQNEAQLEKSRLLSDRFSAERPKGSFSTLEIQRTEQGDSAMYLCASSGTYKTYNEQFFGPGTRLTVL.

This clonotype was seen only a few times. V usage is TRBV10-3 and J usage is TRBJ2-1; a weak D match, TRBD1 (6 bases). Trimming removed 11 bases from V and 3 bases from J, with 23 bases in between. CDR1 and CDR2 (germline): ENHRY, SYGVKD. The CDR3 is 16 amino acids. CDR3 nucleotide sequence: TGTGCCGAAGTGGGGCAGGGGCGGGTATTCTACAATGAGCAGTTCTTC. This codes for CAEVGQGRVFYNEQFF.

This clonotype was seen at least ten times. The chain recombines TRBV7-6 with TRBJ2-7, with 10 bases that match TRBD1. The CDR3 is made up of 16 amino acids. J gave up 4 bases and V 5 bases, and 11 bases lay outside the gene matches. Germline V lookup: CDR1 SGHVS, CDR2 FNYEAQ. The CDR3 sequence: CASSAWPRQGAYEQYF. CDR3 bases: TGTGCCAGCAGCGCTTGGCCGCGACAGGGGGCGTACGAGCAGTACTTC.

There are many counts of this clonotype. V and J are TRBV7-9 and TRBJ2-1; 7 nucleotides line up with TRBD1. The germline V gene encodes CDR1 SEHNR and CDR2 FQNEAQ (reference sequence). The ends lost 3 bases at V and 8 bases at J; junction bases unmatched: 1. This CDR3 contains 12 residues. The CDR3 is CASSFTGDEQFF. CDR3 nucleotides: TGTGCCAGCAGCTTTACAGGGGATGAGCAGTTCTTC.

The CDR3 loop is CASRTGAGNTIYF. Written as DNA, the CDR3 is TGTGCCAGCCGAACAGGGGCTGGAAACACCATATATTTT. This chain uses TRBV14 with TRBJ1-3; 7 bases agree with TRBD1. The CDR3 has 13 residues. J gave up 2 bases and V 8 bases, and 3 bases lay outside the gene matches. Germline CDR1 reads SGHDN; CDR2 reads FVKESK.

A remark on this clonotype: One end of the junction varies from germline; a read error may be responsible. The chain has TRBV29-1 and TRBJ2-7; TRBD2 might be the D (6 bases). This CDR3 is built from 12 residues. The germline CDR1 and CDR2 sequences are SQVTM and ANQGSEA. The CDR3 nucleotides read TGCAGCGTTGGGGACTCACCCTACGAGCAGCACTTC. Its translation: CSVGDSPYEQHF.

This clonotype came up many times. The chain combines TRBV29-1 with TRBJ2-5; 7 bases align to TRBD2. The germline V gene encodes CDR1 SQVTM and CDR2 ANQGSEA. The CDR3 is 13 residues long. Losses at the gene ends were 4 bases for V and 6 bases for J; bases not matched to a gene: 8. The CDR3 here is CSVVRGSGKTQYF. As DNA, the CDR3 is TGCAGCGTTGTACGCGGGAGCGGAAAGACCCAGTACTTC. The entire variable domain, with the rest obtained from reference TRBV29-1 and TRBJ2-5, is as follows: SAVISQKPSRDICQRGTSLTIQCQVDSQVTMMFWYRQQPGQSLTLIATANQGSEATYESGFVIDKFPISRPNLTFSTLTVSNMSPEDSSIYLCSVVRGSGKTQYFGPGTRLLVL.

This chain uses TRBV10-3 with TRBJ1-1; 8 bases fit TRBD1. Germline V gene lookup returns CDR1 ENHRY and CDR2 SYGVKD. With V trimmed by 6 bases and J by 1 base, 7 bases remained unmatched. The CDR3 consists of 15 residues. This CDR3 reads CAIRGVTGGNTEAFF. The CDR3 coding sequence is TGTGCCATCAGGGGGGTTACAGGGGGGAACACTGAAGCTTTCTTT.

This clonotype was counted many times. The chain joins TRBV20-1 to TRBJ2-2; D is uncertain. Trimming stripped 3 bases from V and 2 bases from J, with 10 bases between. CDR3 length equals 14 residues. Germline CDR1 is DFQATT and CDR2 is SNEGSKA (reference sequence). CDR3 protein: CSARGQINTGELFF. The CDR3 DNA sequence: TGCAGTGCTAGGGGCCAGATTAACACCGGGGAGCTGTTTTTT.

The V gene is TRBV4-1, the J gene TRBJ2-5, with D possibly being TRBD1 (7 bases). Germline CDR1 is MGHRA and CDR2 is YSYEKL. CDR3 size: 16 residues. The V and J ends lost 1 base and 5 bases respectively, with 17 bases between them. The CDR3 DNA follows: TGCGCCAGCAGCCAAGGGAGGGGGCAGATTTACGAGACCCAGTACTTC. Translating gives CASSQGRGQIYETQYF.